This entry lists 28 T cell receptor beta chains sequenced from one sample in a study of beta chain features in type 1 diabetes. Study-level results: All four CD4+ subsets of Type 1 diabetes patients contained TCRB CDR3s that were moderately but significantly shorter.

Reverse transcribing all isolated RNA meant expressed TCRB transcripts were sequenced. Libraries were prepared by immunoSEQ multiplex PCR; TCRdb keeps only in-frame clonotypes and omits some of them. The data show 640,000 or so clones, with roughly 13% seen just once and roughly 0.022% held by the top ten. What these receptors recognize is not known. Input material: naive CD4+ T cells from blood. These receptors were collected from a young man with type 1 diabetes.

The rearrangement joins TRBV19 to TRBJ2-7, with a tentative D call TRBD2 (5 bases). CDR3 size: 13 residues. V lost 9 bases and J lost 3, with 15 bases in between. The germline gives CDR1 LNHDA, CDR2 SQIVND (reference sequence). CDR3 nucleotide sequence: TGTGCCAGCTCCCCGTCGGGGAACTACGAGCAGTACTTC. It yields the protein CASSPSGNYEQYF.

The V and J genes are TRBV29-1 and TRBJ2-2, with D perhaps matching TRBD1 (6 bases). Trimming removed 6 bases from V and 7 bases from J, with 18 bases in between. The CDR3 runs to 14 residues. CDR1 is SQVTM and CDR2 is ANQGSEA in the germline V gene. CDR3 in DNA: TGCAGCGTCTCTAGTTCAGGGGTTGGCGGGGAGCTGTTTTTT. This encodes CSVSSSGVGGELFF.

The chain recombines TRBV4-1 with TRBJ2-5, with 7 bases identical to TRBD2. After removal of 1 base from V and 9 bases from J, the junction contained 5 bases not matched to a gene. This CDR3 comprises 13 residues. Germline assignment: CDR1 MGHRA and CDR2 YSYEKL. The chain's CDR3 is CASSQASAGAQYF. In nucleotides, the CDR3 is TGCGCCAGCAGCCAAGCTTCCGCGGGGGCCCAGTACTTC.

In its sample, this clone was seen a few times. The chain carries TRBV10-3 and TRBJ2-1; TRBD1 matches 11 bases. The ends lost 6 bases at V and 3 bases at J; junction bases unmatched: 1. CDR3 length equals 14 residues. Germline V CDR1 and CDR2: ENHRY, SYGVKD. The CDR3 coding sequence is TGTGCCATCAGGGGACAGGGGGACTACAATGAGCAGTTCTTC. It codes for CAIRGQGDYNEQFF.

This clone was picked up a small number of times. J is TRBJ2-7 and V is TRBV30, with 7 bases identical to TRBD1. CDR1 is GTSNPN, CDR2 SVGIG, per germline (reference sequence). The V and J ends lost 4 bases and 4 bases, in that order; junction bases with no gene match: 10. CDR3 size: 14 residues. CDR3 sequence (DNA): TGTGCCTGGAATACCCCGGACAGGTATTACGAGCAGTACTTC. Translating it yields CAWNTPDRYYEQYF.

V and J are TRBV6-5 and TRBJ2-7; 8 bases are shared with TRBD1. CDR1 is MNHEY and CDR2 is SVGAGI in the germline V gene. Germline trimming cut 0 bases from V and 7 bases from J; bases unmatched to any gene: 11. This CDR3 spans 16 amino acids. The CDR3 DNA follows: TGTGCCAGCAGTTACTCGATTACCCAGGGGGCAAGGGAGCAGTACTTC. Translation gives CASSYSITQGAREQYF.

The chain joins TRBV23-1 to TRBJ1-4; D not certain. TRBV23-1 is assigned to the ORF class and has an uncertain function. The CDR3 spans 12 residues. The germline V and J ends were trimmed by 5 bases and 7 bases, with 8 bases remaining between them. CDR3 DNA: TGCGCCAGCAGTATACTAAGTGAAAAACTGTTTTTT. Amino acids: CASSILSEKLFF.

The chain has TRBV25-1 and TRBJ2-7; D not certain. This CDR3 region has 13 residues. The V end was cut by 6 bases, the J end by 0 bases, with 9 bases between. CDR1 is MGHDK, CDR2 SYGVNS, per germline. The CDR3 bases are TGTGCCAGCAGCTCGGGTCCCTCCTACGAGCAGTACTTC. It yields the protein CASSSGPSYEQYF.

The J gene is TRBJ1-1, the V gene TRBV30; D gene unclear. CDR1 is GTSNPN and CDR2 is SVGIG in the germline V gene (reference sequence). V was pared by 0 bases and J by 1 base, with 6 bases between. CDR3 length: 13 residues. DNA of the CDR3: TGTGCCTGGAGTGTTCAACAGAACACTGAAGCTTTCTTT. Encoded protein: CAWSVQQNTEAFF.

This clone turned up a few times. This rearrangement joins TRBV7-9 to TRBJ2-2, with 7 bases aligning to TRBD2. This CDR3 has 15 amino acids. The germline gives CDR1 SEHNR, CDR2 FQNEAQ (reference sequence). The trim removed 8 bases at V and 0 bases at J, leaving 6 bases unmatched. The CDR3 sequence is CASPAGPTNTGELFF. The CDR3 coding sequence is TGTGCCAGCCCAGCGGGGCCAACGAACACCGGGGAGCTGTTTTTT.

This clone was picked up a small number of times. The V and J genes are TRBV10-3 and TRBJ2-3; 8 bases fit TRBD1. The trim removed 3 bases at V and 6 bases at J, leaving 5 bases unmatched. Germline-derived CDR1 and CDR2 are ENHRY and SYGVKD. CDR3 length: 14 residues. CDR3 in DNA: TGTGCCATCAGTGACGGGACAGGAGAGGATACGCAGTATTTT. Its protein is CAISDGTGEDTQYF.

This clone has a handful of counts. The chain combines TRBV7-2 with TRBJ2-5; D remains unclear. Trimming cost V 2 bases and J 0 bases, with 4 bases left between them. The CDR3 is 13 amino acids. CDR1 SGHTA and CDR2 FQGNSA come from the germline V gene. CDR3 DNA sequence: TGTGCCAGCAGCTTAACGGACCAAGAGACCCAGTACTTC. Translating gives CASSLTDQETQYF.

CDR3 region: CASSPGDRHTF. The CDR3 coding sequence is TGTGCCAGCAGCCCCGGGGACAGACACACCTTC. This chain joins TRBV7-8 and TRBJ1-2, with TRBD1 identical over 7 bases. V lost 5 bases, J lost 12 bases, and 6 bases stayed unmatched. The germline V gene has CDR1 SGHVS and CDR2 FQNEAQ. The CDR3 loop spans 11 amino acids.

The V and J genes are TRBV19 and TRBJ1-1; the D is unclear. The germline V gene has CDR1 LNHDA and CDR2 SQIVND (reference sequence). V gave up 6 bases and J gave up 3 bases, with 11 bases separating them. The CDR3 is made up of 13 amino acids. The CDR3 coding sequence is TGTGCCAGTAGCCTGTTGTGGGACACTGAAGCTTTCTTT. Protein: CASSLLWDTEAFF.

The chain combines TRBV6-6 with TRBJ2-1; TRBD1 is a possible D gene (6 bases). This CDR3 comprises 16 residues. With 6 bases removed from V and 5 bases from J, the gap between germline ends came to 20 bases. The germline V gene has CDR1 MNHNY and CDR2 SVGAGI (reference sequence). The chain's CDR3 is CASRRNREPTNNEQFF. The CDR3 DNA follows: TGTGCCAGCAGGCGCAACAGGGAACCAACCAACAATGAGCAGTTCTTC.

This clone was seen only a few times. The chain uses TRBV7-6 and TRBJ1-2; D is unclear. The CDR3 totals 13 residues. Germline lookup yields CDR1 SGHVS and CDR2 FNYEAQ. V gave up 1 base and J gave up 5 bases, with 8 bases separating them. CDR3 amino acids: CASSLDPGYGYTF. Here the CDR3 DNA reads TGTGCCAGCAGCTTAGACCCCGGGTATGGCTACACCTTC.

This clone was counted between two and nine times. The J gene is TRBJ2-1, the V gene TRBV6-6; TRBD1 aligns across 12 bases. V lost 7 bases to trimming and J lost 6 bases; unmatched junction nucleotides: 7. Germline V gives CDR1 MNHNY, CDR2 SVGAGI (reference sequence). The CDR3 is 15 amino acids. CDR3 DNA sequence: TGTGCCAGCACTCCGGGACAGGGGGCTTCCAATGAGCAGTTCTTC. Its translation: CASTPGQGASNEQFF.

V is TRBV6-4 and J is TRBJ2-3; TRBD1 aligns across 9 bases. J lost 5 bases, V lost 6 bases, and 9 bases had no gene match. From germline, CDR1 is MRHNA and CDR2 SNTAGT. CDR3 length equals 15 residues. The CDR3 protein is CASSTRGQGRDTQYF. The CDR3 DNA sequence: TGTGCCAGCAGCACCCGGGGACAGGGCCGAGATACGCAGTATTTT.

This clone was seen only once. The rearrangement uses TRBV11-3 and TRBJ2-7; 8 bases match TRBD1. The V gene end was trimmed by 7 bases and the J gene end by 6 bases; junction bases not matched to a gene: 5. CDR1 and CDR2 (germline): SGHNT, YENEEA. The CDR3 spans 12 residues. The CDR3 DNA sequence: TGTGCCAGCAACCAGGGGGCGGGCGAGCAGTACTTC. As protein: CASNQGAGEQYF.

This clone turned up a few times. The chain has TRBV9 and TRBJ1-4, with D perhaps matching TRBD1 (6 bases). Looked up from germline, CDR1 is SGDLS and CDR2 is YYNGEE. CDR3 length: 16 residues. Trimming pared 3 bases from V and 0 bases from J, leaving 12 bases between. The CDR3 reads CASSERGTATNEKLFF. The CDR3 bases are TGTGCCAGCAGCGAAAGGGGGACGGCAACTAATGAAAAACTGTTTTTT.

This chain joins TRBV9 and TRBJ2-2; 10 nucleotides match TRBD2. Germline CDR1 is SGDLS and CDR2 is YYNGEE. The CDR3 is 16 amino acids. With 2 bases clipped from V and 6 bases from J, the junction kept 7 bases outside the gene matches. The CDR3 DNA reads TGTGCCAGCAGCGTTGGACTAGCGGTTTCATCCGGGGAGCTGTTTTTT. This encodes CASSVGLAVSSGELFF.

On this clone itself: A read error may account for a junction end that differs from germline. The chain joins TRBV7-9 to TRBJ2-5, with a possible D match to TRBD2 (8 bases). Germline V gives CDR1 SEHNR, CDR2 FQNEAQ (reference sequence). The CDR3 sequence is 14 residues long. CDR3 region: CASSSQGQSGGDNF. As DNA, the CDR3 is TGTGCCAGCAGCTCCCAGGGACAGTCGGGAGGGGACAACTTC.

The V and J genes are TRBV29-1 and TRBJ2-5, with TRBD1 identical over 9 bases. TRBJ2-7 matches the DNA end more closely, so the J call is doubtful. The CDR3 runs 15 residues. Germline values: CDR1 SQVTM, CDR2 ANQGSEA. CDR3 region: CSVGHYRGPSYEQYF. The CDR3 DNA sequence: TGCAGCGTTGGCCATTACAGGGGGCCATCCTACGAGCAGTACTTC.

This clone was detected a few times. The DNA for the CDR3 is TGTGCCAGTAGCCGGAGGGCTGAAGCTTTCTTT. Translated: CASSRRAEAFF. This chain links TRBV19 with TRBJ1-1; no firm D call. CDR3 length equals 11 residues. Germline lookup yields CDR1 LNHDA and CDR2 SQIVND (reference sequence). Trimming removed 6 bases from V and 6 bases from J, with 8 bases in between.

This clone was seen more than once but under ten times. This chain links TRBV27 with TRBJ2-7, with a weak D call TRBD1 (5 bases). Per germline, CDR1 MNHEY and CDR2 SMNVEV (reference sequence). The CDR3 has 13 amino acids. V was clipped by 2 bases and J by 5 bases, with 10 bases between them. The CDR3 loop reads CASSLEGVHEQYF. CDR3 coding DNA: TGTGCCAGCAGTTTAGAAGGGGTCCACGAGCAGTACTTC.

This rearrangement joins TRBV7-2 to TRBJ1-2; unclear D gene. Trimming took 1 base from V and 7 from J, leaving 7 bases between them. This CDR3 has 12 residues. Per the germline V gene, CDR1 is SGHTA and CDR2 is FQGNSA. This CDR3 reads CASSLGGGGYTF. Here the CDR3 DNA reads TGTGCCAGCAGCTTAGGGGGAGGTGGCTACACCTTC.

A few counts support this clone. The chain is built from TRBV30 and TRBJ1-1; D gene ambiguous. Germline assignment: CDR1 GTSNPN and CDR2 SVGIG (reference sequence). Trimming took 4 bases from V and 8 from J, leaving 20 bases between them. The length of the CDR3 is 14 residues. Written as DNA, the CDR3 is TGTGCCTGGACCCCAATGAGTGTACAGAACGAAGCTTTCTTT. This gives the protein CAWTPMSVQNEAFF.

The V gene is TRBV5-4, the J gene TRBJ1-3; a possible D gene is TRBD1 (6 bases). Trimming took 4 bases from V and 1 from J, leaving 15 bases between them. The CDR3 has 16 residues. CDR1 is SGHNT, CDR2 YYREEE, per germline (reference sequence). For the CDR3, the DNA is TGTGCCAGCAGCCCGATGGGAGGGGGATCTGGAAACACCATATATTTT. This translates into CASSPMGGGSGNTIYF.